One sample yielded the 21 T cell receptor beta chains listed below, sequenced in a study of human T cells and chemical hapten exposure. One entry per CDR3 protein results from TCRdb running MiXCR on the RACE reads. The sample records fewer than 150,000 distinct CDR3 sequences, 12% being singletons. Stated time point: patch test 2, 6 weeks after DPC sensitization. Indicated treatment: therapeutic diphenylcyclopropenone sensitization with weekly scalp DPC. Sequenced here: whole blood, sampled in connection with sensitization to the hapten diphenylcyclopropenone (DPC). These receptors all come from a woman in her forties or fifties with alopecia areata. Some clones in this sample may be carry-over from other donors' samples.

This clonotype was picked up many times. The rearrangement joins TRBV18 to TRBJ1-5; D gene unclear. The CDR3 covers 15 residues. CDR1 and CDR2 from the germline V gene are KGHSH and LQKENI. Trimming stripped 2 bases from V and 2 bases from J, with 10 bases between. CDR3 bases: TGTGCCAGCTCACCAGACGAGGGAGGCAATCAGCCCCAGCATTTT. Its protein product is CASSPDEGGNQPQHF.

This clonotype was recorded at least ten times. CDR3 coding DNA: TGCAGCGCAGGGGGAGCTTTCTTT. Encoded protein: CSAGGAFF. The genes are TRBV29-1 and TRBJ1-1; 7 bases match TRBD1. The CDR3 length is 8 residues. V shed 7 bases, J shed 10 bases, and the junction held 0 bases outside the gene matches. Germline CDR1 and CDR2: SQVTM and ANQGSEA.

The J gene is TRBJ1-5, the V gene TRBV24-1, with unresolved D. V dropped 4 bases and J dropped 1 base, with 4 bases sitting between them. The CDR3 sequence is 13 residues long. Germline V gene data show CDR1 as KGHDR and CDR2 as SFDVKD. CDR3 residues: CATSDRSNQPQHF. For the CDR3, the DNA is TGTGCCACCAGTGACAGGAGCAATCAGCCCCAGCATTTT.

This clonotype came up many times. The J gene is TRBJ2-1, the V gene TRBV12-3 or TRBV12-4; TRBD2 aligns across 12 bases. J gave up 0 bases and V 5 bases, and 11 bases lay outside the gene matches. The CDR3 loop spans 19 amino acids. CDR3 DNA: TGTGCCAGCAGTGACATCGGACTAGCGGGGCCGAGCTCCTACAATGAGCAGTTCTTC. As protein: CASSDIGLAGPSSYNEQFF.

This clonotype was found a few times. CDR3: CSVREGQATQYF. DNA of the CDR3: TGCAGCGTTCGAGAGGGCCAAGCTACGCAGTATTTT. The chain recombines TRBV29-1 with TRBJ2-3; D is possibly TRBD2 (5 bases). The germline V gene has CDR1 SQVTM and CDR2 ANQGSEA. This CDR3 has 12 residues. V was pared by 5 bases and J by 8 bases, with 14 bases between.

This clonotype was recorded many times. The V gene is TRBV27, the J gene TRBJ2-2; D is undetermined. The CDR3 has 13 residues. Germline CDR1 is MNHEY and CDR2 is SMNVEV (reference sequence). V gave up 8 bases and J gave up 4 bases, with 11 bases separating them. CDR3 in DNA: TGTGCCAGCCGGGTGGGTGGCACCGGGGAGCTGTTTTTT. The encoded protein is CASRVGGTGELFF.

This clonotype was found many times. The chain recombines TRBV20-1 with TRBJ2-1; 14 nucleotides line up with TRBD2. This CDR3 is built from 19 residues. Trimming at V came to 5 bases and at J to 0 bases, leaving 12 bases not matched to a gene. Germline values: CDR1 DFQATT, CDR2 SNEGSKA (reference sequence). CDR3 loop: CSAPRLAGGPKGSYNEQFF. CDR3 DNA sequence: TGCAGTGCTCCCCGACTAGCGGGAGGGCCTAAAGGCTCCTACAATGAGCAGTTCTTC.

This clonotype was seen ten or more times. The chain recombines TRBV11-2 with TRBJ2-5, with D unresolved. The CDR3 has 15 amino acids. Per germline, CDR1 SGHAT and CDR2 FQNNGV. V lost 0 bases and J lost 0, with 8 bases in between. The CDR3 bases are TGTGCCAGCAGCTTAGATTTGACCAACCAAGAGACCCAGTACTTC. It translates to CASSLDLTNQETQYF.

This clonotype appeared many times. The chain uses TRBV2 and TRBJ2-7; D not resolved. The CDR3 consists of 14 residues. The germline V gene encodes CDR1 SNHLY and CDR2 FYNNEI. Trimming removed 2 bases from V and 0 bases from J, with 8 bases in between. The DNA for the CDR3 is TGTGCCAGCAGTGAATTGGGTGGCTCCTACGAGCAGTACTTC. Protein product: CASSELGGSYEQYF.

Details on this clonotype: A read error may account for a junction end that differs from germline. The chain employs TRBV7-2 and TRBJ1-2; 10 nucleotides align to TRBD1. Germline V gene sequence: CDR1 SGHTA, CDR2 FQGNSA. CDR3 length: 15 residues. CDR3 DNA: TGTGCCAGCAGCTTAGGAGGGACAGGGGAGAGGGGCTTCACCTTC. Translated: CASSLGGTGERGFTF.

This clonotype has a count of ten or more. The chain employs TRBV7-3 and TRBJ2-1, with TRBD1 matching over 7 bases. The V segment lost 6 bases and the J segment 6 bases; nucleotides outside the gene matches: 11. Germline V gives CDR1 SGHTA, CDR2 FQGTGA. CDR3 length: 15 residues. CDR3 protein: CASSPSGGTSNEQFF. The CDR3 DNA follows: TGTGCCAGCAGTCCGTCAGGGGGAACCAGCAATGAGCAGTTCTTC.

The gene calls are TRBV6-6 and TRBJ2-7, with 7 bases fitting TRBD2. V was clipped by 2 bases and J by 3 bases; unmatched bases: 4. The CDR3 runs to 14 residues. Germline CDR1 is MNHNY and CDR2 is SVGAGI (reference sequence). The CDR3 protein is CASSYGSSGYEQYF. The CDR3 coding sequence is TGTGCCAGCAGTTACGGGTCTAGCGGCTACGAGCAGTACTTC.

This sequence joins TRBV25-1 and TRBJ2-7; a weak D match, TRBD2 (6 bases). This CDR3 is 14 amino acids long. Germline V gene data show CDR1 as MGHDK and CDR2 as SYGVNS. V lost 7 bases and J lost 1, with 14 bases in between. The chain's CDR3 is CASIPAGTSYEQYF. The CDR3 bases are TGTGCCAGCATCCCCGCGGGAACTTCCTACGAGCAGTACTTC.

This clonotype was recorded at least ten times. This chain connects TRBV12-3 or TRBV12-4 to TRBJ2-7; the D is unclear. This CDR3 spans 13 amino acids. Trimming left V 4 bases short and J 7 bases short, with 14 bases between. The CDR3 loop reads CASSSVTLLEQYF. The CDR3 DNA is TGTGCCAGCAGTTCGGTCACTCTTCTGGAGCAGTACTTC.

This clonotype was counted at least ten times. The chain links TRBV7-3 to TRBJ2-5, with 7 bases identical to TRBD2. There are 16 residues in the CDR3. With V trimmed by 2 bases and J by 4 bases, 10 bases remained unmatched. The germline V gene has CDR1 SGHTA and CDR2 FQGTGA. Here the CDR3 DNA reads TGTGCCAGCAGCTTAGCCGGGGAGGGCCGCGGAGAGACCCAGTACTTC. Amino acid sequence: CASSLAGEGRGETQYF.

At least ten counts were recorded for this clonotype. This chain uses TRBV7-2 with TRBJ1-5, with D possibly TRBD1 on 6 matching bases. CDR1 and CDR2 (germline): SGHTA, FQGNSA. The CDR3 runs 13 residues. The germline V and J ends were trimmed by 5 bases and 4 bases, with 9 bases remaining between them. As DNA, the CDR3 is TGTGCCAGCAGCCCAGACAGGAATCAGCCCCAGCATTTT. This codes for CASSPDRNQPQHF.

This chain links TRBV28 with TRBJ2-7, with TRBD2 matching over 7 bases. The J segment lost 3 bases and the V segment lost 7 bases, leaving 9 bases of the junction unmatched. The CDR3 consists of 14 residues. The germline gives CDR1 MDHEN, CDR2 SYDVKM. Written as DNA, the CDR3 is TGTGCCAGCACCTTAGCGGGCCCCGTCTACGAGCAGTACTTC. It specifies CASTLAGPVYEQYF.

This chain connects TRBV6-6 to TRBJ2-3; maybe TRBD1 (5 bases). There are 13 residues in the CDR3. The germline V gene has CDR1 MNHNY and CDR2 SVGAGI (reference sequence). V shed 2 bases and J shed 5 bases, with 8 bases lying between them. The CDR3 region is CASSYQGIDTQYF. CDR3 in DNA: TGTGCCAGCAGTTACCAGGGAATAGATACGCAGTATTTT.

The table lists this clonotype with many counts. The chain has TRBV11-2 and TRBJ2-1, with D unclear. The CDR3 totals 15 residues. The V gene lost 5 bases and the J gene lost 4 bases, with 15 bases spanning the gap. Germline CDR1 SGHAT, CDR2 FQNNGV. CDR3 bases: TGTGCCAGCAGCCCCCGACTTATTTCTTACAATGAGCAGTTCTTC. Protein: CASSPRLISYNEQFF.

V usage is TRBV4-3 and J usage is TRBJ2-2; 10 bases match TRBD1. The CDR3 has 16 amino acids. With 4 bases clipped from V and 5 bases from J, the junction kept 7 bases outside the gene matches. Germline assignment: CDR1 LGHNA and CDR2 YSLEER. The CDR3 coding sequence is TGCGCCAGCAGCCTCGGACAGGGGGGAGAAACCGGGGAGCTGTTTTTT. Translation gives CASSLGQGGETGELFF.

In this sample, this clonotype turned up many times. V usage is TRBV20-1 and J usage is TRBJ2-3; TRBD2 aligns across 7 bases. The V and J ends lost 3 bases and 0 bases, in that order; junction bases with no gene match: 6. From germline, CDR1 is DFQATT and CDR2 SNEGSKA (reference sequence). The CDR3 has 15 residues. The CDR3 protein is CSASSLAASTDTQYF. The DNA of the CDR3 is TGCAGTGCTAGTTCGCTAGCGGCTAGCACAGATACGCAGTATTTT.